This is a list of T cell receptor beta chains from one sample in a study of tumor-infiltrating lymphocytes in oesophageal squamous cell carcinoma. TCRdb independently ran MiXCR on the PCR reads; one entry per CDR3 protein. The sample gives some 6,700 distinct CDR3 sequences, approximately 15% of which show up once; about a sixth is in the top ten. Material for sequencing was esophageal tumor tissue. The receptors were sampled from a male donor with esophageal squamous cell carcinoma. The CDR3 runs from the conserved cysteine through the conserved F or W. D genes are given only for firm matches. Rows may omit the clone size; those that give it use once, few, many or a size class.

CDR3: CASRMGGDEQFF; DNA: TGTGCCAGCAGGATGGGGGGGGATGAGCAGTTCTTC; D: TRBD2; V: TRBV6-1; size: medium-sized; J: TRBJ2-1
CDR3: CASSFTVNTEAFF; DNA: TGTGCCAGCAGCTTTACAGTAAACACTGAAGCTTTCTTT; D: NA; V: TRBV6-1; size: many; J: TRBJ1-1
CDR3: CASSQPGQKPHAFF; DNA: TGCGCCAGCAGCCAGCCGGGACAAAAACCCCACGCTTTCTTT; D: NA; V: TRBV4-1; size: NA; J: TRBJ1-1
CDR3: CASSSVLSGQVAEAFF; DNA: TGTGCCAGCAGCTCTGTCCTTTCAGGGCAGGTGGCTGAAGCTTTCTTT; D: NA; V: TRBV28; size: medium-sized; J: TRBJ1-1
CDR3: CATGMGTSGGDEQYF; DNA: TGTGCCACGGGGATGGGGACTAGCGGGGGCGACGAGCAGTACTTC; D: TRBD2; V: TRBV7-2; size: medium-sized; J: TRBJ2-7
CDR3: CASSFSGTPGKGLHF; DNA: TGCGCCAGCAGCTTCTCCGGGACACCCGGCAAAGGCCTCCACTTT; D: NA; V: TRBV5-1; size: many; J: TRBJ1-6
CDR3: CASSLSFWDHLSREQYF; DNA: TGTGCCAGCAGTTTATCCTTTTGGGACCACCTCTCGAGGGAGCAGTACTTC; D: NA; V: TRBV27; size: many; J: TRBJ2-7
CDR3: CASSLPHPWTEAFF; DNA: TGTGCCAGCAGTCTTCCGCACCCCTGGACAGAAGCTTTCTTT; D: NA; V: TRBV28; size: few; J: TRBJ1-1
CDR3: CASSVPGQGRDTQYF; DNA: TGTGCCAGCAGTGTGCCGGGACAGGGGCGAGATACGCAGTATTTT; D: TRBD1; V: TRBV5-8; size: many; J: TRBJ2-3
CDR3: CASSYRTNYGYTF; DNA: TGTGCCAGCAGTTACCGAACTAACTATGGCTACACCTTC; D: NA; V: TRBV6-2/TRBV6-3; size: many; J: TRBJ1-2
CDR3: CASSGPSEGGSWGYTF; DNA: TGTGCCAGCAGTGGCCCAAGTGAGGGGGGCAGTTGGGGCTACACCTTC; D: NA; V: TRBV6-1; size: many; J: TRBJ1-2
CDR3: CASSLDTGELFF; DNA: TGCGCCAGCAGCTTGGACACCGGGGAGCTGTTTTTT; D: NA; V: TRBV5-1; size: many; J: TRBJ2-2
CDR3: CASSLLRDYGYTF; DNA: TGTGCCAGCAGTTTATTACGGGACTATGGCTACACCTTC; D: NA; V: TRBV12-3/TRBV12-4; size: medium-sized; J: TRBJ1-2
CDR3: CASSRAKDSPLHF; DNA: TGTGCCAGCAGCCGTGCCAAGGATTCACCCCTCCACTTC; D: NA; V: TRBV7-9; size: medium-sized; J: TRBJ2-7
CDR3: CASSLDSGGYTF; DNA: TGTGCCAGCAGCTTAGATTCTGGCGGCTACACCTTC; D: NA; V: TRBV11-3; size: many; J: TRBJ1-2
CDR3: CASSFNRGWLYF; DNA: TGTGCCAGCAGTTTTAATCGGGGGTGGTTATACTTT; D: NA; V: TRBV27; size: once; J: TRBJ1-6
CDR3: CASSATGYEQYF; DNA: TGTGCCAGCAGTGCTACAGGGTACGAGCAGTACTTC; D: NA; V: TRBV12-3/TRBV12-4; size: medium-sized; J: TRBJ2-7
CDR3: CASSRGQGENSPLHF; DNA: TGTGCCAGCAGCCGTGGCCAGGGGGAGAATTCACCCCTCCACTTT; D: TRBD1; V: TRBV5-6; size: many; J: TRBJ1-6
CDR3: CASSLSAETQYF; DNA: TGTGCCAGCAGCTTGTCCGCGGAGACCCAGTACTTC; D: NA; V: TRBV11-2; size: medium-sized; J: TRBJ2-5
CDR3: CASIVDKLAGKTGELFF; DNA: TGTGCCAGCATTGTGGACAAACTAGCGGGAAAAACCGGGGAGCTGTTTTTT; D: TRBD2; V: TRBV2; size: few; J: TRBJ2-2
CDR3: CASSARAGTSYNEQFF; DNA: TGTGCCAGCAGCGCCAGAGCGGGGACTTCCTACAATGAGCAGTTCTTC; D: TRBD2; V: TRBV9; size: NA; J: TRBJ2-1
CDR3: CASTSGRGGNQPQHF; DNA: TGTGCCAGCACCTCGGGCAGGGGTGGCAATCAGCCCCAGCATTTT; D: NA; V: TRBV28; size: many; J: TRBJ1-5
CDR3: CASSLEAAGPNTEAFF; DNA: TGTGCCAGCAGCTTGGAAGCGGCAGGGCCGAACACTGAAGCTTTCTTT; D: NA; V: TRBV5-4; size: few; J: TRBJ1-1
CDR3: CASSLFHEQYF; DNA: TGTGCCAGCAGCTTATTCCACGAGCAGTACTTC; D: NA; V: TRBV7-2; size: many; J: TRBJ2-7
CDR3: CASKPRQGAALSYEQYF; DNA: TGTGCCAGCAAGCCGAGACAGGGGGCAGCCCTTTCCTACGAGCAGTACTTC; D: TRBD1; V: TRBV28; size: many; J: TRBJ2-7
CDR3: CSARDPSGGAVETQYF; DNA: TGCAGTGCTAGAGACCCTAGCGGGGGGGCCGTCGAGACCCAGTACTTC; D: TRBD2; V: TRBV20-1; size: NA; J: TRBJ2-5
CDR3: CASRAGTSGSSYNEQYF; DNA: TGTGCCAGCAGGGCCGGGACTAGCGGGAGCTCCTACAATGAGCAGTACTTC; D: TRBD2; V: TRBV7-2; size: medium-sized; J: TRBJ2-7
CDR3: CASTLDSATEAFF; DNA: TGCGCCAGCACATTAGACAGCGCCACTGAAGCTTTCTTT; D: NA; V: TRBV5-1; size: few; J: TRBJ1-1
CDR3: CASSLVLAAFGLHEQYF; DNA: TGTGCCAGCAGCTTAGTTCTGGCAGCATTCGGGTTGCACGAGCAGTACTTC; D: NA; V: TRBV11-2; size: many; J: TRBJ2-7
CDR3: CASSRAAGGKNQPQHF; DNA: TGTGCCAGCAGTCGCGCCGCAGGGGGGAAGAATCAGCCCCAGCATTTT; D: TRBD1; V: TRBV27; size: few; J: TRBJ1-5
CDR3: CASSLDLVDYGYTF; DNA: TGTGCCAGCAGCTTGGATTTGGTTGACTATGGCTACACCTTC; D: NA; V: TRBV5-5; size: NA; J: TRBJ1-2
CDR3: CASSEYDRGEAYEQYF; DNA: TGCGCCAGCAGTGAGTACGACAGGGGAGAAGCCTACGAGCAGTACTTC; D: TRBD1; V: TRBV10-2; size: many; J: TRBJ2-7
CDR3: CASSSGLAGSTGELFF; DNA: TGTGCCAGCAGTTCGGGACTAGCGGGGAGCACCGGGGAGCTGTTTTTT; D: TRBD2; V: TRBV12-3/TRBV12-4; size: many; J: TRBJ2-2
CDR3: CASRTDRQLSSYEQYF; DNA: TGTGCCAGCAGAACAGATCGACAGCTTAGCTCCTACGAGCAGTACTTC; D: NA; V: TRBV6-1; size: many; J: TRBJ2-7
CDR3: CASSQAVRKQETQYF; DNA: TGTGCCAGCAGCCAAGCTGTCAGAAAGCAAGAGACCCAGTACTTC; D: NA; V: TRBV4-2; size: NA; J: TRBJ2-5
CDR3: CASSYLLGVNTEAFF; DNA: TGTGCCAGCAGCTACCTGCTCGGGGTGAACACTGAAGCTTTCTTT; D: NA; V: TRBV5-4; size: many; J: TRBJ1-1
CDR3: CASSQGLAGWGDTQYF; DNA: TGTGCCAGCAGCCAAGGACTAGCGGGGTGGGGAGATACGCAGTATTTT; D: TRBD2; V: TRBV5-4; size: many; J: TRBJ2-3
CDR3: CASSLVGRITEAFF; DNA: TGCGCCAGCAGCTTGGTTGGTAGGATCACTGAAGCTTTCTTT; D: NA; V: TRBV5-1; size: few; J: TRBJ1-1
CDR3: CASTLGAGTGSTEAFF; DNA: TGTGCCAGCACCCTCGGGGCCGGGACAGGGAGTACTGAAGCTTTCTTT; D: TRBD1; V: TRBV5-8; size: NA; J: TRBJ1-1
CDR3: CARSSLRHNYGCAF; DNA: NA; D: NA; V: TRBV7-8; size: NA; J: TRBJ2-4
CDR3: CASSLARASWVTEAFF; DNA: TGTGCCAGCAGTTTAGCGAGGGCTAGCTGGGTGACTGAAGCTTTCTTT; D: NA; V: TRBV27; size: many; J: TRBJ1-1
CDR3: CASSRITGLSETQYF; DNA: TGTGCCAGCAGTCGTATTACAGGGTTGTCGGAGACCCAGTACTTC; D: NA; V: TRBV7-9; size: large; J: TRBJ2-5
CDR3: CASSDRAGAGDTQYF; DNA: TGTGCCAGCAGTGACCGAGCGGGGGCGGGGGATACGCAGTATTTT; D: TRBD2; V: TRBV6-4; size: many; J: TRBJ2-3
CDR3: CASSLAGAGSYEQYF; DNA: TGCGCCAGCAGCTTGGCGGGGGCAGGCTCCTACGAGCAGTACTTC; D: NA; V: TRBV5-1; size: many; J: TRBJ2-7
CDR3: CASSYSSGGGETQYF; DNA: TGTGCCAGCAGTTACTCGTCGGGGGGGGGAGAGACCCAGTACTTC; D: TRBD2; V: TRBV6-6; size: many; J: TRBJ2-5
CDR3: CASSEGRDSPLHF; DNA: TGTGCCAGCAGTGAAGGCAGGGATTCACCCCTCCACTTC; D: NA; V: TRBV2; size: NA; J: TRBJ2-1
CDR3: CASSQDLTNGANVLTF; DNA: TGTGCCAGCAGCCAAGATTTGACGAATGGGGCCAACGTCCTGACTTTC; D: NA; V: TRBV4-2; size: NA; J: TRBJ2-6
CDR3: CASSTTFVDYGYTF; DNA: TGTGCCAGTAGTACCACCTTTGTTGACTATGGCTACACCTTC; D: NA; V: TRBV19; size: many; J: TRBJ1-2
CDR3: CASSQGQGNTIYF; DNA: TGTGCCAGCAGCCAAGGGCAGGGAAACACCATATATTTT; D: NA; V: TRBV3-1; size: few; J: TRBJ1-3
CDR3: CATSRDLGARNGYTF; DNA: TGTGCCACCAGCAGAGATTTGGGTGCCAGAAATGGCTACACCTTC; D: NA; V: TRBV15; size: NA; J: TRBJ1-2
CDR3: CASSSGGSETQYF; DNA: TGTGCCAGCAGCTCGGGGGGTTCAGAGACCCAGTACTTC; D: TRBD2; V: TRBV7-9; size: large; J: TRBJ2-5